Listed here are 22 T cell receptor beta chains from one sample, sequenced in a study of blood T cell repertoires in COVID-19. Sequencing used immunoSEQ multiplex PCR; TCRdb keeps in-frame clones, though not all of them. The table lists around 280,000 clones, roughly 90% of them singletons, with approximately 12% in the top ten. The sample taken for sequencing was peripheral blood. The receptors come from a woman aged 25-40 years with COVID-19, enrolled during active disease.

J is TRBJ1-6 and V is TRBV27; no clear D gene. V lost 6 bases to trimming and J lost 10 bases, with 13 bases between them. This CDR3 is built from 13 residues. Germline loops: CDR1 MNHEY, CDR2 SMNVEV (reference sequence). The CDR3 here is CASSLPGASPLHF. The CDR3 nucleotides read TGTGCCAGCAGCCTACCGGGTGCCTCACCCCTCCACTTT.

The chain joins TRBV18 to TRBJ1-3, with D unresolved. The length of the CDR3 is 14 residues. CDR1 and CDR2 from the germline V gene are KGHSH and LQKENI. V was trimmed by 6 bases and J by 11 bases, leaving 20 bases between them. The CDR3 sequence is CASSSTTVGGSIYF. The CDR3, as DNA: TGTGCCAGCTCCTCTACGACGGTAGGAGGTTCCATATATTTT.

This clone was seen only a few times. This chain joins TRBV12-5 and TRBJ1-2; weak D call: TRBD1 (5 bases). V was pared by 1 base and J by 4 bases, with 10 bases between. This CDR3 is built from 14 residues. CDR1 is LGHNT, CDR2 FRNRAP, per germline. Written as DNA, the CDR3 is TGTGCTAGTGGTTTGGAGGGGTTCAGCTATGGCTACACCTTC. This gives the protein CASGLEGFSYGYTF.

The chain couples TRBV5-6 to TRBJ2-7; 8 nucleotides match TRBD1. The CDR3 spans 15 residues. Germline CDR1 is SGHDT and CDR2 is YYEEEE. V dropped 3 bases and J dropped 2; count of bases not matched to a gene: 7. The CDR3 DNA sequence: TGTGCCAGCAGCTCAACGGACAGGGCGACCTACGAGCAGTACTTC. Its translation is CASSSTDRATYEQYF.

This clone was observed a single time. This sequence joins TRBV12-3 or TRBV12-4 and TRBJ1-1, with D uncertain. Trimming left V 4 bases short and J 4 bases short, with 4 bases between. The CDR3 runs 11 residues. CDR3 sequence: CASSSFTEAFF. The CDR3 bases are TGTGCCAGCAGTTCCTTCACTGAAGCTTTCTTT.

The rearrangement joins TRBV29-1 to TRBJ1-1, with D tentatively TRBD1 (6 bases). The V and J ends lost 6 bases and 6 bases respectively, with 14 bases between them. Germline values: CDR1 SQVTM, CDR2 ANQGSEA. This CDR3 is built from 12 residues. In DNA, the CDR3 is TGCAGCGTCTACAGGGACGACCCTGAAGCTTTCTTT. Its translation: CSVYRDDPEAFF.

This clone was detected only a few times. This CDR3 is CASSSYNQPQHF. In DNA, the CDR3 is TGTGCCAGCAGCTCTTATAATCAGCCCCAGCATTTT. The gene calls are TRBV7-2 and TRBJ1-5; D uncertain. Germline V gene data show CDR1 as SGHTA and CDR2 as FQGNSA. The CDR3 is 12 residues long. V lost 4 bases to trimming and J lost 4 bases, with 5 bases between them. Full variable domain (outside the CDR3, taken from reference TRBV7-2 and TRBJ1-5): GAGVSQSPSNKVTEKGKDVELRCDPISGHTALYWYRQSLGQGLEFLIYFQGNSAPDKSGLPSDRFSAERTGGSVSTLTIQRTQQEDSAVYLCASSSYNQPQHFGDGTRLSIL.

The V and J genes are TRBV27 and TRBJ1-5, with a weak D call TRBD1 (6 bases). Trimming left V 3 bases short and J 3 bases short, with 9 bases between. Germline V gene sequence: CDR1 MNHEY, CDR2 SMNVEV (reference sequence). This CDR3 is built from 14 residues. CDR3 loop: CASSLTGLNQPQHF. DNA of the CDR3: TGTGCCAGCAGTTTGACAGGTCTCAATCAGCCCCAGCATTTT.

The V call is TRBV19, the J call TRBJ1-4; TRBD1 is a possible D gene (6 bases). The CDR3 loop spans 15 amino acids. Germline V gene sequence: CDR1 LNHDA, CDR2 SQIVND (reference sequence). Trimming cost V 6 bases and J 6 bases, with 17 bases left between them. CDR3 loop: CASSATTGLYEKLFF. As DNA, the CDR3 is TGTGCCAGTAGCGCGACCACAGGGCTGTATGAAAAACTGTTTTTT.

The chain links TRBV3-1 (or the pseudogene TRBV3-2) to TRBJ1-2; maybe TRBD1 (5 bases). Germline lookup yields CDR1 LGHDT and CDR2 YNNKEL (reference sequence). V lost 4 bases, J lost 4 bases, and 13 bases lay in between. The CDR3 is made up of 14 amino acids. The CDR3 here is CASSPQRGTYGYTF. CDR3 nucleotides: TGTGCCAGCAGCCCCCAACGGGGGACCTATGGCTACACCTTC.

This rearrangement joins TRBV28 to TRBJ1-2; D is undetermined. V gave up 8 bases and J gave up 4 bases, with 14 bases separating them. This CDR3 contains 13 residues. CDR1 and CDR2 (germline): MDHEN, SYDVKM. The CDR3 here is CASGSGLLYGYTF. CDR3 bases: TGTGCCAGCGGCTCCGGACTGCTCTATGGCTACACCTTC.

V and J are TRBV10-3 and TRBJ2-7, with 10 positions matching TRBD1. Germline V CDR1 and CDR2: ENHRY, SYGVKD. The CDR3 spans 15 residues. Unmatched junction bases numbered 3, after V lost 2 bases and J lost 2 bases. The CDR3 DNA follows: TGTGCCATCAGTGAGGCGGACAGGGGGACCTACGAGCAGTACTTC. Its translation: CAISEADRGTYEQYF.

The chain combines TRBV15 with TRBJ2-7, with 7 nucleotides matching TRBD1. V lost 1 base to trimming and J lost 5 bases; unmatched junction nucleotides: 8. From germline, CDR1 is LNHNV and CDR2 YYDKDF (reference sequence). The CDR3 has 15 residues. The CDR3 DNA reads as TGTGCCACCAGCAGAGTGTGGGGACAGCCCCACGAGCAGTACTTC. It specifies CATSRVWGQPHEQYF.

J is TRBJ2-7 and V is TRBV28, with a weak D call TRBD2 (6 bases). Deletions cut 3 bases from V and 3 bases from J, with 9 bases between. The CDR3 runs 13 residues. Per germline, CDR1 MDHEN and CDR2 SYDVKM. This chain's CDR3 is CASSFIGGYEQYF. CDR3 in DNA: TGTGCCAGCAGTTTCATCGGGGGCTACGAGCAGTACTTC.

The CDR3 nucleotides are TGTGCCAGCGCGACTACCACCAGAGGGTCGAACACTGAAGCTTTCTTT. Its translation: CASATTTRGSNTEAFF. The chain combines TRBV6-4 with TRBJ1-1, with D uncertain. The CDR3 has 16 residues. Trimming left V 8 bases short and J 1 base short, with 20 bases between. Germline V gene data show CDR1 as MRHNA and CDR2 as SNTAGT.

The rearrangement joins TRBV6-5 to TRBJ1-5; D not certain. CDR1 and CDR2 from the germline V gene are MNHEY and SVGAGI. Trimming took off 6 bases at V and 4 bases at J, with 16 bases between the two ends. This CDR3 spans 15 amino acids. The CDR3 sequence is CASSGEIAPNQPQHF. CDR3 DNA sequence: TGTGCCAGCAGCGGAGAAATCGCCCCAAATCAGCCCCAGCATTTT.

The V gene is TRBV7-8, the J gene TRBJ1-1; D remains ambiguous. The CDR3 runs 13 residues. The ends were cut back, 9 bases at V and 11 bases at J, with 22 bases in the middle. Germline lookup yields CDR1 SGHVS and CDR2 FQNEAQ. CDR3 DNA: TGTGCCAGTAACTTCCAAGAGCGGGAAACGGCTTTCTTT. It specifies CASNFQERETAFF.

The chain combines TRBV5-1 with TRBJ1-2, with 7 bases identical to TRBD1. The CDR3 totals 14 residues. The ends lost 2 bases at V and 4 bases at J; junction bases unmatched: 5. Germline CDR1 is SGHRS and CDR2 is YFSETQ. CDR3 bases: TGCGCCAGCAGCTTAGGGACAGTAGGCTATGGCTACACCTTC. It specifies CASSLGTVGYGYTF.

The count of this clone is one. The chain is built from TRBV5-4 and TRBJ1-2, with 9 bases that match TRBD1. Losses at the gene ends were 3 bases for V and 7 bases for J; bases not matched to a gene: 10. This CDR3 has 15 amino acids. CDR1 SGHNT and CDR2 YYREEE come from the germline V gene (reference sequence). The CDR3 DNA reads as TGTGCCAGCAGCTCCACATCAACAGGGGGCTTTGGCTACACCTTC. This gives the protein CASSSTSTGGFGYTF.

The chain is built from TRBV4-1 and TRBJ2-1; D call uncertain. CDR1 and CDR2 from the germline V gene are MGHRA and YSYEKL. V lost 2 bases, J lost 0 bases, and 14 bases lay in between. The CDR3 sequence is 17 residues long. The CDR3, as DNA: TGCGCCAGCAGCCAATTGCACCTGCCGGGCTCCTACAATGAGCAGTTCTTC. Protein product: CASSQLHLPGSYNEQFF.

The chain couples TRBV30 to TRBJ1-2; a possible D gene is TRBD1 (5 bases). The CDR3 is 11 amino acids. The V end was cut by 2 bases, the J end by 8 bases, with 9 bases between. CDR1 is GTSNPN and CDR2 is SVGIG in the germline V gene (reference sequence). The CDR3 protein is CAWSQGGGYTF. DNA of the CDR3: TGTGCCTGGAGTCAGGGAGGAGGCTACACCTTC.

The V and J genes are TRBV11-2 and TRBJ2-1; the D is unclear. Germline V gene sequence: CDR1 SGHAT, CDR2 FQNNGV. V was cut by 5 bases and J by 2 bases, with 13 bases left in between. CDR3 length: 15 amino acids. The CDR3 sequence: CASSPLSVAYNEQFF. The CDR3 DNA reads as TGTGCCAGCAGCCCCCTTTCCGTTGCCTACAATGAGCAGTTCTTC.